The clone carrying this T cell receptor beta chain was found a few times. Its specificity is not known. The data were obtained in a study of cytomegalovirus exposure and HLA in healthy donors. As for the study in general: About 85 million unique TCRs from HLA-typed donors were held in an early release of data.

Primers: 60 Vbeta forward and 13 Jbeta reverse. The data were produced by immunoSEQ multiplex PCR, yet TCRdb's version contains in-frame clones alone and is incomplete. The data contain fewer than 200,000 clones, about 83% of them seen just once; the ten biggest clones take up more than 0.7%. The CDR3 sequence is 16 residues long. Looked up from germline, CDR1 is MDHEN and CDR2 is SYDVKM. Trimming pared 7 bases from V and 1 base from J, leaving 16 bases between. General study findings and limits: In an earlier analysis, in fewer than 700 donors, most V segments appeared productive either ~90% or ~30% of the time. Later on, an analysis found that several of the most significant clusters appeared to be linked to common viral pathogens, which included parvovirus B19.

At the time of sampling, donors were nominally healthy, though unrecorded immune exposures were likely. The chain recombines TRBV28 with TRBJ2-2; perhaps TRBD2 as D (6 bases). The sequencing sample was made of PBMCs. The clonotype comes from a woman aged 25-40 years in good health and CMV-seronegative. The CDR3 DNA reads TGTGCCAGCATACCGGCGGGGCGTCAGAACACCGGGGAGCTGTTTTTT. Encoded protein: CASIPAGRQNTGELFF.